The present T cell receptor beta chain was sequenced within a study of cytomegalovirus exposure and HLA in healthy donors. General observations from the study: Most CMV-associated TCR beta chains were later found to appear HLA-restricted. Later examination showed HLA-associated TCR beta chains had greater clonal expansion than equally common others. Data from an earlier analysis indicated that most TCR beta V segments were productive either about 87% or about 30% of the time. It was approximately 160 TCR beta chains that were listed as cytomegalovirus-associated.

Primers included in the PCR were 60 Vbeta and 13 Jbeta primers. The assay was immunoSEQ multiplex PCR, and TCRdb's table has in-frame clones only and misses some. The table lists some 150,000 clones, approximately 80% of them singletons, with approximately 3.7% in the top ten. The CDR3 length is 17 residues. CDR1 and CDR2 from the germline V gene are SGHTA and FQGNSA. Deletions cut 4 bases from V and 0 bases from J, with 16 bases between. In this sample, this clone turned up once. Its antigen is as yet unknown. V and J are TRBV7-2 and TRBJ1-5; D ambiguous. Material: PBMCs. This clonotype was sampled from a man aged 25-40 years in good health and CMV-seropositive. The CDR3 region is CASSWRGSDYSNQPQHF. The CDR3 bases are TGTGCCAGCAGCTGGAGAGGGTCAGATTATAGCAATCAGCCCCAGCATTTT.